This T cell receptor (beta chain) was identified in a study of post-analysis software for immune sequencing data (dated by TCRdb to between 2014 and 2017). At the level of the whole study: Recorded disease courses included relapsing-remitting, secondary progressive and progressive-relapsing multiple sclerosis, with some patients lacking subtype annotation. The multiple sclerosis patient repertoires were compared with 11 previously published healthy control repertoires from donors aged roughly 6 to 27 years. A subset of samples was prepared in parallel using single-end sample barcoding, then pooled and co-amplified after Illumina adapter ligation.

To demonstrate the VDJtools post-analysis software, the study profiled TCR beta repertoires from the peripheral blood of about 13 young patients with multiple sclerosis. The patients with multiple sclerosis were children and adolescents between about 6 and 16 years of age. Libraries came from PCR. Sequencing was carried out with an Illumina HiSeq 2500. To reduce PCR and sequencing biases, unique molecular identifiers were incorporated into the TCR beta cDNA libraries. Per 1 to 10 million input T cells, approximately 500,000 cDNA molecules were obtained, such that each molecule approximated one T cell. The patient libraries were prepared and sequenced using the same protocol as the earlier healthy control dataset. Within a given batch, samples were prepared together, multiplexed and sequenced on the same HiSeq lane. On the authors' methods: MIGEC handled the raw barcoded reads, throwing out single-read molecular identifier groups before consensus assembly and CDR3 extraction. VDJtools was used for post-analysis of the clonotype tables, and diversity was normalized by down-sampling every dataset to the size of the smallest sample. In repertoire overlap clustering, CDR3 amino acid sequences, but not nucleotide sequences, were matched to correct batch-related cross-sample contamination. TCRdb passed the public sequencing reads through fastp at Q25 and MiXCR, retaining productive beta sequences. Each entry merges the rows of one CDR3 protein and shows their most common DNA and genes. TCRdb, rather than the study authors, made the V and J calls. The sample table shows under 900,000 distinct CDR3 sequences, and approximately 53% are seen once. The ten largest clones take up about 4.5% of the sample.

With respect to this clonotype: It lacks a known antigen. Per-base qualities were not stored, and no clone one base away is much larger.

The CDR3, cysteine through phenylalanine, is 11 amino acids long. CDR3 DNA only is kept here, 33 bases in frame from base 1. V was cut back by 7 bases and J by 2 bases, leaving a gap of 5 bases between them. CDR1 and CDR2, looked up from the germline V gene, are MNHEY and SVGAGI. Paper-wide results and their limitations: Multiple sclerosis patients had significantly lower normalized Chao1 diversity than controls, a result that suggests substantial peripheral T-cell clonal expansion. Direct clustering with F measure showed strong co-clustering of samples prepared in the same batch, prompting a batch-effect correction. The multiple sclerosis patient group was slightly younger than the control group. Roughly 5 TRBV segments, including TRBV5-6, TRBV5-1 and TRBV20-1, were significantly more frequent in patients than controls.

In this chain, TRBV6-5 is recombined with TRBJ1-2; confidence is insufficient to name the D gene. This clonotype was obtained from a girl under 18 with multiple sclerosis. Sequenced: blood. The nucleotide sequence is TGTGCCAGCACGGGAAACTATGGCTACACCTTC. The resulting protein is CASTGNYGYTF.